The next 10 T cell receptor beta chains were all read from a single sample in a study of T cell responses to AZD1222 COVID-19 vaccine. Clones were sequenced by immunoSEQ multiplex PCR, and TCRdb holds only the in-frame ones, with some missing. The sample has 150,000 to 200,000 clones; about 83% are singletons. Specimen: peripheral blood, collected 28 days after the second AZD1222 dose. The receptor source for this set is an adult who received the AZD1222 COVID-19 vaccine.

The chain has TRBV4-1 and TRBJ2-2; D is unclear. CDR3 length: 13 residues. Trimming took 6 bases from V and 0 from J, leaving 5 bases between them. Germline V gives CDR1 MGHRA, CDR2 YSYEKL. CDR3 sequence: CASSRPNTGELFF. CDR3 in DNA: TGCGCCAGCAGTAGGCCGAACACCGGGGAGCTGTTTTTT.

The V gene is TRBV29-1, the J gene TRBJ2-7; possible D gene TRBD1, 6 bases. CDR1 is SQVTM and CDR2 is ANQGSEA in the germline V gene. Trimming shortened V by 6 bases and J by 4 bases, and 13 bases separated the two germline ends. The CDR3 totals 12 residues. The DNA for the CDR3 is TGCAGCGTAAGTGGGCAGGGGTACGAGCAGTACTTC. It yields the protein CSVSGQGYEQYF.

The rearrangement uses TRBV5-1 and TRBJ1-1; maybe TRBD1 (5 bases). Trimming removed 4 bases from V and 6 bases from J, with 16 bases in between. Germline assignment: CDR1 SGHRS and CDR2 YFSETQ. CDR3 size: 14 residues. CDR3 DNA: TGCGCCAGCAGCAAATCGCCAGGGATCCCTGAAGCTTTCTTT. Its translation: CASSKSPGIPEAFF.

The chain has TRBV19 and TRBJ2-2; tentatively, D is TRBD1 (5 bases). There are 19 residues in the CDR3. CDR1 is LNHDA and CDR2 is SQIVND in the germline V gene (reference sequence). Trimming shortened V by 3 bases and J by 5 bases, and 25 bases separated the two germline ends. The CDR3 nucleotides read TGTGCCAGTAGTATTGGCAGGGCATCGAGGTTGGGTAAGACCGGGGAGCTGTTTTTT. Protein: CASSIGRASRLGKTGELFF.

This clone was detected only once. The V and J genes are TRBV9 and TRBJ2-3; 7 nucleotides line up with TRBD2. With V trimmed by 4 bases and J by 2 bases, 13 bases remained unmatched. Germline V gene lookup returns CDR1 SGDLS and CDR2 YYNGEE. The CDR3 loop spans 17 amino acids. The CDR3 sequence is CASSRRPSAGVTDTQYF. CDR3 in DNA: TGTGCCAGCAGCAGGAGACCTTCCGCGGGGGTCACAGATACGCAGTATTTT.

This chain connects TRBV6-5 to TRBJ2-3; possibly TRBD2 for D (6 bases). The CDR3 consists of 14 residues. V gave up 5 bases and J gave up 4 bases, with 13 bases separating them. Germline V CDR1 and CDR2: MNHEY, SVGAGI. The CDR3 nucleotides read TGTGCCAGCAGTCCGGGACTTCTCGCAGATACGCAGTATTTT. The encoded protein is CASSPGLLADTQYF.

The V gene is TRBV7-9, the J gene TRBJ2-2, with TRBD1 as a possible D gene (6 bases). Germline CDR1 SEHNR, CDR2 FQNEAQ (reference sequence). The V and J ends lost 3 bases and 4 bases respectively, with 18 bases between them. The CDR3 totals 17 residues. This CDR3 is CASSLPTQGYFTGELFF. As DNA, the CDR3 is TGTGCCAGCAGCTTGCCCACACAGGGTTACTTCACCGGGGAGCTGTTTTTT. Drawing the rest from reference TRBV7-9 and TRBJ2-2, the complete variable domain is DTGVSQNPRHKITKRGQNVTFRCDPISEHNRLYWYRQTLGQGPEFLTYFQNEAQLEKSRLLSDRFSAERPKGSFSTLEIQRTEQGDSAMYLCASSLPTQGYFTGELFFGEGSRLTVL.

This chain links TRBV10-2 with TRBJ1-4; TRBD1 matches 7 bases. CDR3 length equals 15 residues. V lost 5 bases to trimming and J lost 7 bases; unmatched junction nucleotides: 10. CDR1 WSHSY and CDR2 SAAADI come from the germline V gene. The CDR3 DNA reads TGCGCCAGCAGTAAGAGACAGGGTTTAACTGAAAAACTGTTTTTT. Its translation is CASSKRQGLTEKLFF.

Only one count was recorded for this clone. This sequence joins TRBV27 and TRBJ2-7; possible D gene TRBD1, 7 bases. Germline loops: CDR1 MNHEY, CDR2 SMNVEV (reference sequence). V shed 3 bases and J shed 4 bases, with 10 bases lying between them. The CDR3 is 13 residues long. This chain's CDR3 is CASSFAGGYEQYF. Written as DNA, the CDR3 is TGTGCCAGCAGTTTTGCAGGGGGGTACGAGCAGTACTTC.

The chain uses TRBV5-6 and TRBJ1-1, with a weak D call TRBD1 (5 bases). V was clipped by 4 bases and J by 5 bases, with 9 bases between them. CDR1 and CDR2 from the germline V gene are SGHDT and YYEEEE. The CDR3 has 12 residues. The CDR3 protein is CASSRGGTEAFF. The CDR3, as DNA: TGTGCCAGCAGCAGGGGTGGGACTGAAGCTTTCTTT.